The 9 T cell receptor beta chains in this list originate from one sample, sequenced in a study of blood T cell repertoires in COVID-19. Using immunoSEQ multiplex PCR, the repertoire was profiled, and TCRdb retains in-frame clones only, with some absent. The sample has under 200,000 clones, about nine tenths seen once; the top ten hold roughly 2%. Sequenced sample: peripheral blood. The origin of the receptors is a man between 18 and 35 years old with acute or convalescent COVID-19.

This clone was found once. The rearrangement joins TRBV7-6 to TRBJ2-7, with 15 positions matching TRBD2. Germline CDR1 is SGHVS and CDR2 is FNYEAQ. The CDR3 runs to 17 residues. The junction had 7 bases not matched to a gene; V was cut back by 4 bases and J by 3 bases. The CDR3: CASSSWTSGRAGYEQYF. The DNA for the CDR3 is TGTGCCAGCAGCTCCTGGACTAGCGGGAGGGCCGGCTACGAGCAGTACTTC.

V is TRBV5-8 and J is TRBJ1-1; D remains unclear. V dropped 2 bases and J dropped 5 bases, with 10 bases sitting between them. CDR1 and CDR2 (germline): SGHTS, YDEGEE. The CDR3 runs 13 residues. The CDR3 region has the DNA TGTGCCAGCAGCTTACACACGAGGACTGAAGCTTTCTTT. It yields the protein CASSLHTRTEAFF.

This clone was detected only a few times. CDR3 protein: CASSRAGTGVYEQYF. CDR3 nucleotide sequence: TGTGCCAGCAGCCGGGCCGGGACAGGGGTATACGAGCAGTACTTC. The rearrangement joins TRBV3-1 (or the pseudogene TRBV3-2) to TRBJ2-7; TRBD1 matches at 10 bases. CDR1 and CDR2 from the germline V gene are LGHDT and YNNKEL (reference sequence). The CDR3 is 15 amino acids. Unmatched junction bases numbered 7, after V lost 4 bases and J lost 4 bases.

The count of this clone is one. V gene TRBV10-2 combines with J gene TRBJ1-2; D uncertain. Germline V gene data show CDR1 as WSHSY and CDR2 as SAAADI. The CDR3 contains 13 residues. V was clipped by 5 bases and J by 2 bases, with 9 bases between them. The DNA of the CDR3 is TGCGCCAGCAGTCGGGATCAAAACTATGGCTACACCTTC. Translation: CASSRDQNYGYTF.

The chain carries TRBV25-1 and TRBJ1-6; D is perhaps TRBD1 (6 bases). The CDR3 consists of 15 residues. The V gene's germline CDR1 is MGHDK and CDR2 SYGVNS. Trimming took off 5 bases at V and 5 bases at J, with 13 bases between the two ends. The CDR3 protein is CASSTRDTDNSPLHF. The CDR3 region has the DNA TGTGCCAGCAGTACTCGGGACACGGATAATTCACCCCTCCACTTT.

The CDR3 coding sequence is TGTGCCAGCAGACAGCCGGGACAGAACACTGAAGCTTTCTTT. Amino acid sequence: CASRQPGQNTEAFF. This chain connects TRBV11-2 to TRBJ1-1; the D gene is possibly TRBD1 (6 bases). The V gene lost 6 bases and the J gene lost 1 base, with 12 bases spanning the gap. The CDR3 has 14 residues. Germline V CDR1 and CDR2: SGHAT, FQNNGV. The complete variable domain, with remaining parts taken from reference TRBV11-2 and TRBJ1-1, reads EAGVAQSPRYKIIEKRQSVAFWCNPISGHATLYWYQQILGQGPKLLIQFQNNGVVDDSQLPKDRFSAERLKGVDSTLKIQPAKLEDSAVYLCASRQPGQNTEAFFGQGTRLTVV.

The chain uses TRBV29-1 and TRBJ2-3; 10 bases map to TRBD2. Germline loops: CDR1 SQVTM, CDR2 ANQGSEA. The CDR3 spans 14 residues. Trimming took 7 bases from V and 5 from J; bases not matched to a gene: 9. The CDR3 DNA is TGCAGCGCCAGCGGGAGGGCCGACGGAGATACGCAGTATTTT. Translating gives CSASGRADGDTQYF.

V is TRBV2 and J is TRBJ2-3; TRBD1 matches at 8 bases. Losses at the gene ends were 1 base for V and 5 bases for J; bases not matched to a gene: 8. Germline V gives CDR1 SNHLY, CDR2 FYNNEI. CDR3 length: 16 residues. Written as DNA, the CDR3 is TGTGCCAGCAGTGAAGTAGGGACAGGACGCAAAGATACGCAGTATTTT. Encoded protein: CASSEVGTGRKDTQYF.

V usage is TRBV30 and J usage is TRBJ1-5, with TRBD1 identical over 8 bases. V trimming: 0 bases; J trimming: 6 bases; junction bases outside the gene matches: 10. CDR1 GTSNPN and CDR2 SVGIG come from the germline V gene (reference sequence). The CDR3 covers 16 residues. The CDR3 loop reads CAWSVGGRGLFQPQHF. The CDR3 DNA reads as TGTGCCTGGAGTGTGGGGGGCAGGGGGCTTTTTCAGCCCCAGCATTTT.